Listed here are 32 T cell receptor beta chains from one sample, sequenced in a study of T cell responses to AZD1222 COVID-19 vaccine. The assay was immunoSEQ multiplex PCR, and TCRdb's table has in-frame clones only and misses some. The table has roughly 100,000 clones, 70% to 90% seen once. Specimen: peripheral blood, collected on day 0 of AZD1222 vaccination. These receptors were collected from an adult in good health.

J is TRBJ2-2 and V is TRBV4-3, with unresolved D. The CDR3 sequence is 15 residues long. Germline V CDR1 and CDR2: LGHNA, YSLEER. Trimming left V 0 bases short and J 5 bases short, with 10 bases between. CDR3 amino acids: CASSQDRVITGELFF. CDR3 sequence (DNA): TGCGCCAGCAGCCAAGACCGGGTAATTACCGGGGAGCTGTTTTTT.

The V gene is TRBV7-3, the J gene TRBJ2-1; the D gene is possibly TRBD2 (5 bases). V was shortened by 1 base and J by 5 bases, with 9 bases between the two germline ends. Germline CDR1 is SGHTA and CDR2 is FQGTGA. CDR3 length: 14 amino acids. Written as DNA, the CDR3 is TGTGCCAGCAGCTTAAGTCTAGCTCACAATGAGCAGTTCTTC. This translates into CASSLSLAHNEQFF.

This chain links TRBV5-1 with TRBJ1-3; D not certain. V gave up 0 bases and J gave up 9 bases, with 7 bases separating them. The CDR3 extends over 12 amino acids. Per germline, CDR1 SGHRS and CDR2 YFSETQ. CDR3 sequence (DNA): TGCGCCAGCAGCTTGGAAGGGATCACCATATATTTT. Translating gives CASSLEGITIYF.

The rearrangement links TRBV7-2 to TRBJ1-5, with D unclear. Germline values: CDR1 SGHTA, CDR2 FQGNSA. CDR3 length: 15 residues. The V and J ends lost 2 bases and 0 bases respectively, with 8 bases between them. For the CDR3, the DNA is TGTGCCAGCAGCTTAAATGCAGATAGCAATCAGCCCCAGCATTTT. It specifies CASSLNADSNQPQHF.

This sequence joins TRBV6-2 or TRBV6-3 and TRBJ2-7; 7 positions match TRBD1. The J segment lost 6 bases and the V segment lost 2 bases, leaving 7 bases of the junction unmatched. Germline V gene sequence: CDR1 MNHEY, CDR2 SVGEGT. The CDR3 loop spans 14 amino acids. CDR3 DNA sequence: TGTGCCAGCAGTTACCCGGGACAGTCTAGCGAGCAGTACTTC. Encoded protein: CASSYPGQSSEQYF.

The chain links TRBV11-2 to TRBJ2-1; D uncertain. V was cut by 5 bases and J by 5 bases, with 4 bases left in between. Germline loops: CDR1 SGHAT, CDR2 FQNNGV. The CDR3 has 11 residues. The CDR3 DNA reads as TGTGCCAGCAGCATGAACAATGAGCAGTTCTTC. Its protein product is CASSMNNEQFF.

The CDR3 region has the DNA TGTGCCAGCAACCGAGGGGTGGTGGGCACCGGGGAGCTGTTTTTT. Its protein product is CASNRGVVGTGELFF. The chain uses TRBV2 and TRBJ2-2; tentatively, D is TRBD1 or TRBD2 (5 bases each). Trimming stripped 7 bases from V and 4 bases from J, with 16 bases between. CDR3 length equals 15 residues. Germline CDR1 SNHLY, CDR2 FYNNEI. Combining the CDR3 with reference TRBV2 and TRBJ2-2 gives the whole variable domain EPEVTQTPSHQVTQMGQEVILRCVPISNHLYFYWYRQILGQKVEFLVSFYNNEISEKSEIFDDQFSVERPDGSNFTLKIRSTKLEDSAMYFCASNRGVVGTGELFFGEGSRLTVL.

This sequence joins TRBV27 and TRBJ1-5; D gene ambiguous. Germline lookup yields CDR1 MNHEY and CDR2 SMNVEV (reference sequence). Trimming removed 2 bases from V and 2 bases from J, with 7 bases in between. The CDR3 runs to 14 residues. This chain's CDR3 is CASSLRHGNQPQHF. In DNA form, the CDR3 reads TGTGCCAGCAGTTTACGACACGGCAATCAGCCCCAGCATTTT.

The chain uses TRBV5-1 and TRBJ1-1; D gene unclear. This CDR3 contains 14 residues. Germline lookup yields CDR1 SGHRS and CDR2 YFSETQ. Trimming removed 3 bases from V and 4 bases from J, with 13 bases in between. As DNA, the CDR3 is TGCGCCAGCAGCTGGAGGGAACCTGGCACTGAAGCTTTCTTT. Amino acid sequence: CASSWREPGTEAFF. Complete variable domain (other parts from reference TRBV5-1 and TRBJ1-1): KAGVTQTPRYLIKTRGQQVTLSCSPISGHRSVSWYQQTPGQGLQFLFEYFSETQRNKGNFPGRFSGRQFSNSRSEMNVSTLELGDSALYLCASSWREPGTEAFFGQGTRLTVV.

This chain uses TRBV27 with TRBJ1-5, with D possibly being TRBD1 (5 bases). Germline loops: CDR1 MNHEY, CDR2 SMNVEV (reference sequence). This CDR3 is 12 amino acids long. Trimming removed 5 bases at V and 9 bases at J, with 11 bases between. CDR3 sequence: CASSPSQGPQHF. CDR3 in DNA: TGTGCCAGCAGTCCGTCCCAGGGGCCCCAGCATTTT.

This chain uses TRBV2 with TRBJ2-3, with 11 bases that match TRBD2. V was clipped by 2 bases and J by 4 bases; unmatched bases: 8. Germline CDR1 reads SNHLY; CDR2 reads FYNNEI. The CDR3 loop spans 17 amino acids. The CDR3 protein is CASSEIGLAGYSDTQYF. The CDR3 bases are TGTGCCAGCAGTGAAATAGGACTAGCGGGTTATTCAGATACGCAGTATTTT.

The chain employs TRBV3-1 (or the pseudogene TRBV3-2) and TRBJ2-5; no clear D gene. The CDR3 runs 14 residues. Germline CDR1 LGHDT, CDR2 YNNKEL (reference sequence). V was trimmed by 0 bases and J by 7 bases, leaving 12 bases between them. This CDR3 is CASSQEGSSRTQYF. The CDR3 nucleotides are TGTGCCAGCAGCCAAGAAGGCTCCTCACGGACCCAGTACTTC.

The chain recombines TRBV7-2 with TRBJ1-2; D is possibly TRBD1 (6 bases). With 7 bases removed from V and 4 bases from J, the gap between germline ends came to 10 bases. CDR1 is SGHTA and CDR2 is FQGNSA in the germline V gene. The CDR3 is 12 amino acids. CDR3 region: CASTLQGYGYTF. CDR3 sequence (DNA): TGTGCCAGCACCCTACAGGGCTATGGCTACACCTTC.

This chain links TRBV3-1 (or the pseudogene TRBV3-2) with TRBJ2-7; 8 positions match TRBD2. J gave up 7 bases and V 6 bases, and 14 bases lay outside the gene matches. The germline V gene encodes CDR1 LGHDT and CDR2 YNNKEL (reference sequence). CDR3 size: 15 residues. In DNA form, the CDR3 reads TGTGCCAGCAGTGACGCCGGGACTAGTTCTGGGGAGCAGTACTTC. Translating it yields CASSDAGTSSGEQYF.

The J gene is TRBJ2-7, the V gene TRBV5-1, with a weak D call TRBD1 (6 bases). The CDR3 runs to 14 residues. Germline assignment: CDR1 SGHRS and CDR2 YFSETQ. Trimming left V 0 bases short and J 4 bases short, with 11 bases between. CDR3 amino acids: CASSLAPGDYEQYF. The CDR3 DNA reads TGCGCCAGCAGCTTGGCCCCAGGGGATTACGAGCAGTACTTC.

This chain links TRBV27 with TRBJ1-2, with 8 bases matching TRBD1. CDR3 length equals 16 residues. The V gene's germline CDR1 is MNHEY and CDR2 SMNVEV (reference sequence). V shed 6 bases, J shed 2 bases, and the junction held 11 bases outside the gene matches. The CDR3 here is CASSRIGQGANYGYTF. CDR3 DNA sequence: TGTGCCAGCAGCCGAATAGGACAGGGAGCGAACTATGGCTACACCTTC.

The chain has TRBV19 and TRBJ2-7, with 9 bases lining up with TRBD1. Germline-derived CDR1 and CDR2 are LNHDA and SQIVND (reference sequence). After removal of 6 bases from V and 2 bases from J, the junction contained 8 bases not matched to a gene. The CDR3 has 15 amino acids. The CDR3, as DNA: TGTGCCAGTAGCCTCCCGGGACAGGGCACCTACGAGCAGTACTTC. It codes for CASSLPGQGTYEQYF.

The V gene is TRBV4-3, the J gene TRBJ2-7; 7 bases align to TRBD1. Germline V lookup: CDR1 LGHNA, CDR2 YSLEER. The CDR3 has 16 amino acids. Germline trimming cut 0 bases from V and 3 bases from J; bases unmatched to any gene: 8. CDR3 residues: CASSQDARDSLYEQYF. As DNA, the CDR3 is TGCGCCAGCAGCCAAGACGCTCGGGACAGCCTCTACGAGCAGTACTTC.

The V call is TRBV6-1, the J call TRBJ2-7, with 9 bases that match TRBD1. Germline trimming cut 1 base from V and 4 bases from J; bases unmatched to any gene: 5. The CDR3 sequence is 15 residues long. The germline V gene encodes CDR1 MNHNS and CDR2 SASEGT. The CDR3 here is CASSEVDRGRYEQYF. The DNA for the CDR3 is TGTGCCAGCAGTGAAGTTGACAGGGGGAGGTACGAGCAGTACTTC.

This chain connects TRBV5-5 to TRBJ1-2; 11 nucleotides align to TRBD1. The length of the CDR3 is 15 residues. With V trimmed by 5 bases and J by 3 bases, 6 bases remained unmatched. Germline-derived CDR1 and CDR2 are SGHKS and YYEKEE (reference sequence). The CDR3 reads CASRPGTGGHYGYTF. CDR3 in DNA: TGTGCCAGCAGGCCCGGGACAGGGGGACACTATGGCTACACCTTC.

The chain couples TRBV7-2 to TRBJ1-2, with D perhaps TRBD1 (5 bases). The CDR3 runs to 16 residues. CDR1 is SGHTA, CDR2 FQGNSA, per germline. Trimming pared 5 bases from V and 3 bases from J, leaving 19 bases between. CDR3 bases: TGTGCCAGCAGCCACTCCCAGGCCGGGGGGGACTATGGCTACACCTTC. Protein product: CASSHSQAGGDYGYTF.

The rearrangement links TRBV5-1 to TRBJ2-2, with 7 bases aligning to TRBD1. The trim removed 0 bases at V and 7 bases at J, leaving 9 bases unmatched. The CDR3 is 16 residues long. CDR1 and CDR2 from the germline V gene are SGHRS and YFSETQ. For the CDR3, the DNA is TGCGCCAGCAGCTTGGCCGAGACAGGGTTGAGCGGGGAGCTGTTTTTT. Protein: CASSLAETGLSGELFF.

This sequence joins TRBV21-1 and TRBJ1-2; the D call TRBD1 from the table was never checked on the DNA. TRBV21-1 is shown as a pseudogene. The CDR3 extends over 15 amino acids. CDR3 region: CASTLFNRDRHGYTF. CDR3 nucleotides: TGTGCCAGCACCTTATTTAACAGGGACAGGCATGGCTACACCTTC.

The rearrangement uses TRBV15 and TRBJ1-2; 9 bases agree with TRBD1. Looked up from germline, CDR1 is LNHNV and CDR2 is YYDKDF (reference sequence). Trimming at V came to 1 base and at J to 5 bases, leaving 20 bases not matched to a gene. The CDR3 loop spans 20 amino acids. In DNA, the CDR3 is TGTGCCACCAGCAGAGCCAAAGGGGCCTCCGGACAGGGGCGCGATTATGGCTACACCTTC. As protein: CATSRAKGASGQGRDYGYTF.

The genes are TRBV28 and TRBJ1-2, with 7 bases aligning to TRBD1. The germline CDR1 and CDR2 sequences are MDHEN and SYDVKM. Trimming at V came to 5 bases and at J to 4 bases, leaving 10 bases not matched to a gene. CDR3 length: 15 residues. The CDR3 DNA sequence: TGTGCCAGCAGTCCCCCCCTGACAGGGAGCTATGGCTACACCTTC. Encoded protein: CASSPPLTGSYGYTF.

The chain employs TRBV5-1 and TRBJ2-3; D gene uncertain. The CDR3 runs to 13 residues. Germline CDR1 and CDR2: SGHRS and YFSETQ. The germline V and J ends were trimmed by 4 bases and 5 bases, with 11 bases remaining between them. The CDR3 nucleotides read TGCGCCAGCAGCGGTCAGGCTGGAGATACGCAGTATTTT. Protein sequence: CASSGQAGDTQYF.

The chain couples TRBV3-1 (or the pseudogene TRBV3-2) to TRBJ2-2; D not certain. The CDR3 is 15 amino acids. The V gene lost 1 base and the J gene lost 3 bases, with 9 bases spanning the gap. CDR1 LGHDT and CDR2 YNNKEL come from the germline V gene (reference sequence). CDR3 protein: CASSQGLVDTGELFF. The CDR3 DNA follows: TGTGCCAGCAGCCAAGGGCTCGTGGACACCGGGGAGCTGTTTTTT.

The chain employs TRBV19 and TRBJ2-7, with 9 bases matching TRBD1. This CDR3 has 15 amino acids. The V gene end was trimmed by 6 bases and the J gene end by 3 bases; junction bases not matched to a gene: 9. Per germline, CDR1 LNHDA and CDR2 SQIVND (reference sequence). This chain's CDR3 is CASSSPGTGIYEQYF. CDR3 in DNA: TGTGCCAGTAGCTCCCCTGGGACAGGGATCTACGAGCAGTACTTC.

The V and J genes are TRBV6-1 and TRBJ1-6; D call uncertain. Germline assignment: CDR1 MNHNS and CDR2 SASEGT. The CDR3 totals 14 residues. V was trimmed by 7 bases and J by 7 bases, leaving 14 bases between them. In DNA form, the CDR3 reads TGTGCCAGCAACGGCGGACTCACCAATTCACCCCTCCACTTT. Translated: CASNGGLTNSPLHF.

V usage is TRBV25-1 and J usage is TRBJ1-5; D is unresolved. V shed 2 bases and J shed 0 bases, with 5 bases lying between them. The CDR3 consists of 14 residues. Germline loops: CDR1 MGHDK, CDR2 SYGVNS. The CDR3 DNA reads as TGTGCCAGCAGTGAACCCGGTAGCAATCAGCCCCAGCATTTT. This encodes CASSEPGSNQPQHF.

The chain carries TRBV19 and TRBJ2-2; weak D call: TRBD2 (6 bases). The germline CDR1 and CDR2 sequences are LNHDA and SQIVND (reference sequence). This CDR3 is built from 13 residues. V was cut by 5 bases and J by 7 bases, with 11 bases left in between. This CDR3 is CASSRRRGGELFF. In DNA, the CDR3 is TGTGCCAGTAGTCGAAGGCGGGGCGGGGAGCTGTTTTTT.

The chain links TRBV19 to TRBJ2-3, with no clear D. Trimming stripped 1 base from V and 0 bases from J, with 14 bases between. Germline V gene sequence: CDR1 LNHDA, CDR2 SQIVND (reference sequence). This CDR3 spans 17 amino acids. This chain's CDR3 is CASSIGTTHPSTDTQYF. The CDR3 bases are TGTGCCAGTAGTATAGGTACAACACACCCTAGCACAGATACGCAGTATTTT.